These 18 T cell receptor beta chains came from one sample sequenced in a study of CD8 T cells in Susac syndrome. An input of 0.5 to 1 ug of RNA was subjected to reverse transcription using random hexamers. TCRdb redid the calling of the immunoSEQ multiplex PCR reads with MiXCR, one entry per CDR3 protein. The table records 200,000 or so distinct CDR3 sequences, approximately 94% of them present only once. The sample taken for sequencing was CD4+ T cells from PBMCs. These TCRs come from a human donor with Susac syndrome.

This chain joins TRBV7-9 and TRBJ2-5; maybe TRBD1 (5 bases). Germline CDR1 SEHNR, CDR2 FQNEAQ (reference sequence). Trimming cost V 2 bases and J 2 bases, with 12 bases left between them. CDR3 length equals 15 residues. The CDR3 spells CASSLRETVQETQYF. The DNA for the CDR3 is TGTGCCAGCAGCTTAAGAGAGACAGTTCAAGAGACCCAGTACTTC. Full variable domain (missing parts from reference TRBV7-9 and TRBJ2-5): DTGVSQNPRHKITKRGQNVTFRCDPISEHNRLYWYRQTLGQGPEFLTYFQNEAQLEKSRLLSDRFSAERPKGSFSTLEIQRTEQGDSAMYLCASSLRETVQETQYFGPGTRLLVL.

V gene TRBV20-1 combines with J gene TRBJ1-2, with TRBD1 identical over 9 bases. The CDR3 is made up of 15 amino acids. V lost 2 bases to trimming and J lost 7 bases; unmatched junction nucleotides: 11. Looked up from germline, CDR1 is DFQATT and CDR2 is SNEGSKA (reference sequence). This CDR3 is CSARSPGQGLGGYTF. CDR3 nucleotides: TGCAGTGCTAGATCGCCGGGACAGGGTCTTGGTGGCTACACCTTC.

CDR3 nucleotides: TGTGCCAGCAGTCAACAGGGGTGGGATACGGAGACCCAGTACTTC. Translating it yields CASSQQGWDTETQYF. The chain combines TRBV12-3 or TRBV12-4 with TRBJ2-5; 7 bases agree with TRBD1. The CDR3 consists of 15 residues. The trim removed 5 bases at V and 5 bases at J, leaving 11 bases unmatched.

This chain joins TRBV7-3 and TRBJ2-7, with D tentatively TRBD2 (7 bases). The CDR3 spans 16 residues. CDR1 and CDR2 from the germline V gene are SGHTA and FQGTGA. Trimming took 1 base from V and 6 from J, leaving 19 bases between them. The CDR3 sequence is CASSLNRGDTPREQYF. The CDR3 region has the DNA TGTGCCAGCAGCTTAAACCGGGGGGACACCCCACGCGAGCAGTACTTC. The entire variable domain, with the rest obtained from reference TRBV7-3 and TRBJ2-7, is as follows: GAGVSQTPSNKVTEKGKYVELRCDPISGHTALYWYRQSLGQGPEFLIYFQGTGAADDSGLPNDRFFAVRPEGSVSTLKIQRTERGDSAVYLCASSLNRGDTPREQYFGPGTRLTVT.

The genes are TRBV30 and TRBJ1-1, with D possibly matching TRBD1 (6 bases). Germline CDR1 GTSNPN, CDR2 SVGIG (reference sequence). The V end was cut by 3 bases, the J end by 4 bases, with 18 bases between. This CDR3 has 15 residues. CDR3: CAWRLSGAAGTEAFF. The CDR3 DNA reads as TGTGCCTGGAGGTTGTCAGGGGCTGCTGGCACTGAAGCTTTCTTT.

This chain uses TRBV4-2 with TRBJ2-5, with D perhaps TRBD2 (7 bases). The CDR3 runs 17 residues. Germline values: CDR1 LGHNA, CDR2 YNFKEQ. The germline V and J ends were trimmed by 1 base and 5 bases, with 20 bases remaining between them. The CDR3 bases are TGTGCCAGCAGCCAAGGGTCAGAGCGGGGTCAGGGGGAGACCCAGTACTTC. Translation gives CASSQGSERGQGETQYF.

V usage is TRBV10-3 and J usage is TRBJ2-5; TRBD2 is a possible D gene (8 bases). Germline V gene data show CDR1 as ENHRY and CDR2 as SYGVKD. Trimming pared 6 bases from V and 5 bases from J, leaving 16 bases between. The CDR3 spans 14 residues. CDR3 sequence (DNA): TGTGCCATCAGCCGGGAGGGGGCTCGGGAGACCCAGTACTTC. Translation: CAISREGARETQYF.

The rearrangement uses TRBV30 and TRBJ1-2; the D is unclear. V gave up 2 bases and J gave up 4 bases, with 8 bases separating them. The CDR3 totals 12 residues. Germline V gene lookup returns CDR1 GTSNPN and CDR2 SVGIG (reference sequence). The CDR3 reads CAWSSGSYGYTF. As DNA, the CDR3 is TGTGCCTGGAGTTCCGGGAGCTATGGCTACACCTTC. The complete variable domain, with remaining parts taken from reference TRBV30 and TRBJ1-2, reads SQTIHQWPATLVQPVGSPLSLECTVEGTSNPNLYWYRQAAGRGLQLLFYSVGIGQISSEVPQNLSASRPQDRQFILSSKKLLLSDSGFYLCAWSSGSYGYTFGSGTRLTVV.

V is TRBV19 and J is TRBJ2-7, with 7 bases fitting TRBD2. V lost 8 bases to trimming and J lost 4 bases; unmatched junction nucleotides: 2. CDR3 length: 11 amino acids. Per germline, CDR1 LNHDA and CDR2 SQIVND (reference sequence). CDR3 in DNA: TGTGCCAGTCGGGGAGGGTACGAGCAGTACTTC. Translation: CASRGGYEQYF.

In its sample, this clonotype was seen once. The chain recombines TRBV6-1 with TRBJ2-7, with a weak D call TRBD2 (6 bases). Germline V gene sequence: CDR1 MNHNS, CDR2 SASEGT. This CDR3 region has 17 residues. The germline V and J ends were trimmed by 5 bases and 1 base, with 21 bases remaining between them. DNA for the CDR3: TGTGCCAGCAGTCGAGGGAGACCGGGACTGGGGTCCTACGAGCAGTACTTC. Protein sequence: CASSRGRPGLGSYEQYF.

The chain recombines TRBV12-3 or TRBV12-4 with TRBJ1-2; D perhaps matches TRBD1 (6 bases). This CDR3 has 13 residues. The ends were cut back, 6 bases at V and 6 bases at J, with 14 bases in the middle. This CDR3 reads CASSPQGSHGYTF. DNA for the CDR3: TGTGCCAGCAGCCCCCAGGGGTCTCATGGCTACACCTTC.

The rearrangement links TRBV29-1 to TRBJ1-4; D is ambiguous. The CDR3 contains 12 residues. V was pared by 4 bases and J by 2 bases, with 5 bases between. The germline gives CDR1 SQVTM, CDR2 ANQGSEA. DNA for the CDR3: TGCAGCGTTGTTGGCACTAATGAAAAACTGTTTTTT. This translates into CSVVGTNEKLFF.

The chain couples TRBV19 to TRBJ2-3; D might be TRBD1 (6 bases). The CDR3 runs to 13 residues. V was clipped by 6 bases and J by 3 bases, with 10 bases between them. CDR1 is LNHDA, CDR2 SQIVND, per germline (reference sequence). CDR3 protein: CASSHTGTDTQYF. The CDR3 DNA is TGTGCCAGTAGCCATACAGGGACAGATACGCAGTATTTT.

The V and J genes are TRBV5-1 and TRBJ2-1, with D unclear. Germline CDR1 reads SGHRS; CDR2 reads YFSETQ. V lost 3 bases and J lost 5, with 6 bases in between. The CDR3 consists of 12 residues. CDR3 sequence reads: CASSSRDNEQFF. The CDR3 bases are TGCGCCAGCAGCTCCCGGGACAATGAGCAGTTCTTC.

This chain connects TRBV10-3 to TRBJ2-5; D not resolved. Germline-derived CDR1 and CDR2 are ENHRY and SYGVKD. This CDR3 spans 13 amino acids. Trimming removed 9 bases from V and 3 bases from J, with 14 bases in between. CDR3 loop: CAIQTRKEETQYF. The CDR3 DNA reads TGTGCCATTCAGACACGGAAGGAAGAGACCCAGTACTTC.

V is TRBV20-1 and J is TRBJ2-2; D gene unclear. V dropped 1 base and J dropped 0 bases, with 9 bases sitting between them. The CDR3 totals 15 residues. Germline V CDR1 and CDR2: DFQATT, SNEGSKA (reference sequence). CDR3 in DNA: TGCAGTGCTAGAGGGGTTGACCCGAACACCGGGGAGCTGTTTTTT. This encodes CSARGVDPNTGELFF.

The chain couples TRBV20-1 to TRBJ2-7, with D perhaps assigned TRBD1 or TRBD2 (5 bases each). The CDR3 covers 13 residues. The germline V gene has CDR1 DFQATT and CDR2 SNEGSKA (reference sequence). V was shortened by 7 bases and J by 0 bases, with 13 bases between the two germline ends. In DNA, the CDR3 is TGCAGTGTCGGGGCGCCCCCCTCCTACGAGCAGTACTTC. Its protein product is CSVGAPPSYEQYF.

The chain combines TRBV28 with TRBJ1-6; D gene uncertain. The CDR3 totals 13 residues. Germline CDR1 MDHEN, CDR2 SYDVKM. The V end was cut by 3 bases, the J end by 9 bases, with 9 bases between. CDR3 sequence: CASSLRQISPLHF. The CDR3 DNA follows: TGTGCCAGCAGTTTGAGGCAGATTTCACCCCTCCACTTT.